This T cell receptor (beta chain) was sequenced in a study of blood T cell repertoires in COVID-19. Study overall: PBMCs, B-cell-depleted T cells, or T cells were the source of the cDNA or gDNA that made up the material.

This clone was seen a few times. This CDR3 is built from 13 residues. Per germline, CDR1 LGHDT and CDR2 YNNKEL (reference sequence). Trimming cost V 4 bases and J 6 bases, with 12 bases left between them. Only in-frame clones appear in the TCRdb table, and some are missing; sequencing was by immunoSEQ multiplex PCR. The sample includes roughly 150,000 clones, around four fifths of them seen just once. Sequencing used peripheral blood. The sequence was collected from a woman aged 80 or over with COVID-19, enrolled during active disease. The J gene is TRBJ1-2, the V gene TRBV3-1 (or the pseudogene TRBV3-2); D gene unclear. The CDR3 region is CASSRRLGNGYTF. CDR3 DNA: TGTGCCAGCAGCCGGCGCCTCGGGAATGGCTACACCTTC.